Below are 22 T cell receptor beta chains sequenced from a single sample in a study of blood T cell repertoires in COVID-19. Sequencing was performed with immunoSEQ multiplex PCR; in TCRdb, only in-frame clones are kept and a portion is missing. Of 450,000 or so clones detected, about 87% appear once; the ten largest clones hold roughly 0.76%. Sequencing was performed on peripheral blood. These receptors all come from a young man with COVID-19, enrolled during active disease.

V usage is TRBV6-6 and J usage is TRBJ2-5, with D maybe TRBD1 (6 bases). Trimming pared 6 bases from V and 3 bases from J, leaving 11 bases between. Germline lookup yields CDR1 MNHNY and CDR2 SVGAGI (reference sequence). The CDR3 is 13 residues long. The CDR3 coding sequence is TGTGCCAGCAGGTTGGACAGCAAAGAGACCCAGTACTTC. It specifies CASRLDSKETQYF.

V gene TRBV7-8 combines with J gene TRBJ2-7; no definite D call. Germline V gene sequence: CDR1 SGHVS, CDR2 FQNEAQ. This CDR3 has 12 amino acids. V lost 5 bases to trimming and J lost 0 bases, with 5 bases between them. CDR3 sequence reads: CASSPISYEQYF. In nucleotides, the CDR3 is TGTGCCAGCAGCCCCATCTCCTACGAGCAGTACTTC.

This chain joins TRBV6-6 and TRBJ2-1; 9 nucleotides agree with TRBD1. Losses at the gene ends were 4 bases for V and 2 bases for J; bases not matched to a gene: 6. Germline loops: CDR1 MNHNY, CDR2 SVGAGI (reference sequence). The CDR3 has 16 residues. The CDR3 protein is CASSLGTGSAYNEQFF. The CDR3 nucleotides read TGTGCCAGCAGTTTGGGGACAGGGTCGGCCTACAATGAGCAGTTCTTC.

The CDR3 loop is CSVVKTGRHGYTF. In DNA form, the CDR3 reads TGCAGCGTTGTAAAGACAGGGCGTCATGGCTACACCTTC. This sequence joins TRBV29-1 and TRBJ1-2; 7 nucleotides align to TRBD1. V was clipped by 4 bases and J by 6 bases; unmatched bases: 8. CDR3 length: 13 amino acids. Germline CDR1 and CDR2: SQVTM and ANQGSEA.

The rearrangement links TRBV14 to TRBJ2-7, with D possibly TRBD1 on 6 matching bases. This CDR3 region has 17 residues. Looked up from germline, CDR1 is SGHDN and CDR2 is FVKESK. Trimming removed 4 bases from V and 0 bases from J, with 19 bases in between. This CDR3 is CASSRTGTSISSYEQYF. CDR3 sequence (DNA): TGTGCCAGCAGCCGGACCGGGACATCTATTAGCTCCTACGAGCAGTACTTC.

The V and J genes are TRBV6-6 and TRBJ2-7; 8 bases match TRBD1. This CDR3 spans 13 amino acids. CDR1 is MNHNY and CDR2 is SVGAGI in the germline V gene (reference sequence). V lost 6 bases, J lost 4 bases, and 5 bases stayed unmatched. CDR3 loop: CASRSGTGYEQYF. The CDR3 region has the DNA TGTGCCAGCAGATCCGGGACAGGTTACGAGCAGTACTTC.

In DNA form, the CDR3 reads TGTGCCAGCAGCCGGGCCTACAATCAGCCCCAGCATTTT. It translates to CASSRAYNQPQHF. The chain recombines TRBV14 with TRBJ1-5; D is undetermined. The V end lost 4 bases, the J end lost 3 bases, and 7 bases lay between the germline ends. Per germline, CDR1 SGHDN and CDR2 FVKESK. This CDR3 contains 13 residues.

Regarding this clone: A single base separates this from a much larger clone, so it may be a read error. The sample contains more than one DNA sequence encoding this CDR3. V gene TRBV18 combines with J gene TRBJ1-5, with D tentatively TRBD1 (5 bases). Germline lookup yields CDR1 KGHSH and CDR2 LQKENI. Deletions cut 0 bases from V and 6 bases from J, with 6 bases between. The length of the CDR3 is 13 residues. The CDR3 region is CASSPPGGQPQHF. The CDR3 bases are TGTGCCAGCTCACCACCGGGGGGTCAGCCCCAGCATTTT.

The chain uses TRBV27 and TRBJ2-5, with 10 positions matching TRBD2. Trimming removed 2 bases from V and 7 bases from J; junction bases left unmatched: 10. Germline assignment: CDR1 MNHEY and CDR2 SMNVEV (reference sequence). The CDR3 is 16 residues long. CDR3 amino acids: CASSLKSGTSVVTQYF. The CDR3 nucleotides read TGTGCCAGCAGTTTAAAGTCCGGGACTAGCGTTGTGACCCAGTACTTC.

The chain is built from TRBV19 and TRBJ2-4; 7 positions match TRBD2. Unmatched junction bases numbered 12, after V lost 6 bases and J lost 7 bases. There are 15 residues in the CDR3. Germline V gene data show CDR1 as LNHDA and CDR2 as SQIVND (reference sequence). CDR3 sequence: CASSVGRGNFNIQYF. CDR3 DNA: TGTGCCAGTAGCGTGGGGCGGGGGAATTTTAACATTCAGTACTTC.

The chain carries TRBV6-5 and TRBJ1-2; weak D call: TRBD1 (5 bases). There are 12 residues in the CDR3. Germline CDR1 is MNHEY and CDR2 is SVGAGI. Trimming stripped 8 bases from V and 5 bases from J, with 12 bases between. The CDR3 region is CASGVGGYGYTF. CDR3 coding DNA: TGTGCCAGCGGCGTCGGGGGATATGGCTACACCTTC.

The chain uses TRBV2 and TRBJ2-3; maybe TRBD2 (6 bases). This CDR3 spans 14 amino acids. The V gene lost 6 bases and the J gene lost 1 base, with 11 bases spanning the gap. Germline V lookup: CDR1 SNHLY, CDR2 FYNNEI. The CDR3 coding sequence is TGTGCCAGCAGGGAGGGACTGGGCACAGATACGCAGTATTTT. Translated: CASREGLGTDTQYF. The full variable domain, in which reference TRBV2 and TRBJ2-3 provide the parts outside the CDR3, is EPEVTQTPSHQVTQMGQEVILRCVPISNHLYFYWYRQILGQKVEFLVSFYNNEISEKSEIFDDQFSVERPDGSNFTLKIRSTKLEDSAMYFCASREGLGTDTQYFGPGTRLTVL.

The chain recombines TRBV4-1 with TRBJ2-1; 9 bases are shared with TRBD2. The germline V gene encodes CDR1 MGHRA and CDR2 YSYEKL. With 0 bases clipped from V and 5 bases from J, the junction kept 17 bases outside the gene matches. The length of the CDR3 is 20 residues. Written as DNA, the CDR3 is TGCGCCAGCAGCCAAGAACTCCGACTAGCGGTCGGGGAACGCCACAATGAGCAGTTCTTC. It encodes CASSQELRLAVGERHNEQFF.

V is TRBV27 and J is TRBJ1-6, with 10 bases that match TRBD1. From germline, CDR1 is MNHEY and CDR2 SMNVEV (reference sequence). The CDR3 loop spans 15 amino acids. V trimming: 5 bases; J trimming: 8 bases; junction bases outside the gene matches: 6. The CDR3 DNA is TGTGCCAGCAGTCGGACAGGGGGAGAGGATTCACCCCTCCACTTT. Its translation is CASSRTGGEDSPLHF.

This clone was seen a single time. The chain has TRBV7-9 and TRBJ2-5, with 9 bases that match TRBD2. This CDR3 region has 14 residues. V trimming: 3 bases; J trimming: 4 bases; junction bases outside the gene matches: 3. CDR1 and CDR2 (germline): SEHNR, FQNEAQ (reference sequence). The CDR3 nucleotides read TGTGCCAGCAGCTTTGGCGGGAGGGTAGAGACCCAGTACTTC. It translates to CASSFGGRVETQYF. Combining the CDR3 with reference TRBV7-9 and TRBJ2-5 gives the whole variable domain DTGVSQNPRHKITKRGQNVTFRCDPISEHNRLYWYRQTLGQGPEFLTYFQNEAQLEKSRLLSDRFSAERPKGSFSTLEIQRTEQGDSAMYLCASSFGGRVETQYFGPGTRLLVL.

This chain joins TRBV19 and TRBJ2-3, with a possible D match to TRBD1 (6 bases). CDR1 and CDR2 from the germline V gene are LNHDA and SQIVND (reference sequence). V lost 10 bases, J lost 4 bases, and 15 bases lay in between. The CDR3 runs 13 residues. The CDR3 nucleotides are TGTGCCACCGCGACAGGTCGGGCAGATACGCAGTATTTT. This gives the protein CATATGRADTQYF.

This chain uses TRBV2 with TRBJ2-5; 11 nucleotides line up with TRBD2. Germline lookup yields CDR1 SNHLY and CDR2 FYNNEI. The CDR3 runs 14 residues. V gave up 8 bases and J gave up 2 bases; unmatched junction bases: 4. The CDR3, as DNA: TGTGCCAGCTATAGACTAGCGGGGCAAGAGACCCAGTACTTC. Translation gives CASYRLAGQETQYF.

V is TRBV6-5 and J is TRBJ2-6, with 7 bases that match TRBD1. Germline V lookup: CDR1 MNHEY, CDR2 SVGAGI. J gave up 3 bases and V 10 bases, and 9 bases lay outside the gene matches. The CDR3 sequence is 15 residues long. The CDR3 nucleotides are TGTGCCACCCTTTGGGACAGTCGTGGGGCCAACGTCCTGACTTTC. It is translated as CATLWDSRGANVLTF.

This rearrangement joins TRBV28 to TRBJ2-5, with a tentative D call TRBD1 (6 bases). Trimming left V 6 bases short and J 7 bases short, with 18 bases between. The germline gives CDR1 MDHEN, CDR2 SYDVKM. The CDR3 covers 14 residues. The CDR3 coding sequence is TGTGCCAGCAGCCCCGGAACAGGGTACGGGACCCAGTACTTC. The encoded protein is CASSPGTGYGTQYF.

The chain recombines TRBV3-1 (or the pseudogene TRBV3-2) with TRBJ2-5; 9 bases are shared with TRBD2. This CDR3 has 16 residues. With V trimmed by 10 bases and J by 5 bases, 17 bases remained unmatched. The V gene's germline CDR1 is LGHDT and CDR2 YNNKEL (reference sequence). The CDR3 reads CATRLGVSTSGETQYF. The CDR3 region has the DNA TGTGCCACTCGATTGGGGGTCTCGACTAGCGGTGAGACCCAGTACTTC.

The chain couples TRBV10-1 to TRBJ2-5, with D perhaps matching TRBD1 (6 bases). Germline CDR1 WNHNN, CDR2 SYGVQD (reference sequence). This CDR3 has 13 residues. The V end lost 9 bases, the J end lost 4 bases, and 15 bases lay between the germline ends. CDR3 sequence: CARIGQRIETQYF. As DNA, the CDR3 is TGCGCCAGAATTGGACAGAGAATAGAGACCCAGTACTTC.

The chain employs TRBV5-6 and TRBJ2-1, with 7 bases that match TRBD2. Trimming removed 6 bases from V and 2 bases from J; junction bases left unmatched: 8. The CDR3 consists of 15 residues. Germline CDR1 reads SGHDT; CDR2 reads YYEEEE. The CDR3 DNA is TGTGCCAGCACCTGGGGGGGAGAGACCTACAATGAGCAGTTCTTC. Amino acids: CASTWGGETYNEQFF.